Following are 17 T cell receptor beta chains from one sample sequenced in a study of human T cells and chemical hapten exposure. TCRdb reanalysed the RACE reads using MiXCR and keeps one entry per CDR3 protein. The sample includes 65,000 to 70,000 distinct CDR3 sequences, 9.5% to 13% of them seen just once. Time point indicated: pre-sensitization, week 0. Sample treatment: therapeutic diphenylcyclopropenone sensitization with weekly scalp DPC. Sequenced here: whole blood, sampled in connection with sensitization to the hapten diphenylcyclopropenone (DPC). The origin of the receptors is a woman between 45 and 60 years old with alopecia areata. Some clones in this sample may be carry-over from other donors' samples.

This clonotype was detected only a few times. The chain has TRBV7-6 and TRBJ2-3; D gene uncertain. Germline loops: CDR1 SGHVS, CDR2 FNYEAQ. The V end lost 1 base, the J end lost 0 bases, and 8 bases lay between the germline ends. The CDR3 covers 15 residues. DNA for the CDR3: TGTGCCAGCAGCTTAGAACACCTTAGCACAGATACGCAGTATTTT. Translation: CASSLEHLSTDTQYF.

This clonotype was found many times. The V call is TRBV5-1, the J call TRBJ1-5; 11 nucleotides line up with TRBD1. The J segment lost 9 bases and the V segment lost 4 bases, leaving 6 bases of the junction unmatched. The CDR3 sequence is 14 residues long. Germline values: CDR1 SGHRS, CDR2 YFSETQ. CDR3: CASSTGTGGTPQHF. Written as DNA, the CDR3 is TGCGCCAGCAGCACTGGGACAGGGGGTACGCCCCAGCATTTT.

This clonotype has only a few counts. This chain joins TRBV10-3 and TRBJ2-6; tentative D call: TRBD1 (6 bases). Germline V lookup: CDR1 ENHRY, CDR2 SYGVKD. CDR3 length equals 17 residues. The V end lost 6 bases, the J end lost 0 bases, and 15 bases lay between the germline ends. In nucleotides, the CDR3 is TGTGCCATCAGCAGAACAGGGAGCGGCTCTGGGGCCAACGTCCTGACTTTC. Its translation is CAISRTGSGSGANVLTF.

This clonotype was observed many times. The gene calls are TRBV11-1 and TRBJ2-7, with 14 bases fitting TRBD2. This CDR3 has 15 residues. The V gene's germline CDR1 is SGHAT and CDR2 FQDESV (reference sequence). V was pared by 5 bases and J by 3 bases, with 3 bases of the junction left unmatched. CDR3 DNA: TGTGCCAGCAGCCCAGGGACTAGCGGGGGCTACGAGCAGTACTTC. Protein sequence: CASSPGTSGGYEQYF.

This clonotype was seen at least ten times. In DNA form, the CDR3 reads TGCAGCGTTGGACAAGGGCCCTATCAGCCCCAGCATTTT. This translates into CSVGQGPYQPQHF. The chain employs TRBV29-1 and TRBJ1-5; no firm D call. Trimming left V 4 bases short and J 5 bases short, with 12 bases between. CDR3 length equals 13 residues. Germline CDR1 is SQVTM and CDR2 is ANQGSEA.

In this sample, this clonotype turned up a few times. The chain links TRBV3-1 to TRBJ2-2, with 14 bases fitting TRBD2. This CDR3 has 17 residues. V shed 2 bases, J shed 6 bases, and the junction held 5 bases outside the gene matches. Germline values: CDR1 LGHDT, CDR2 YNNKEL (reference sequence). The CDR3 reads CASSQRLAGGPAGELFF. The CDR3 coding sequence is TGTGCCAGCAGCCAACGACTAGCGGGAGGGCCTGCCGGGGAGCTGTTTTTT.

The V gene is TRBV12-3 or TRBV12-4, the J gene TRBJ1-3; no clear D gene. V was trimmed by 6 bases and J by 0 bases, leaving 12 bases between them. The CDR3 is 15 amino acids. The CDR3 here is CASRAGPSSGNTIYF. CDR3 DNA sequence: TGTGCCAGCAGGGCCGGCCCTAGCTCTGGAAACACCATATATTTT.

The chain carries TRBV12-5 and TRBJ2-7, with D perhaps TRBD1 or TRBD2 (5 bases each). There are 16 residues in the CDR3. Trimming stripped 7 bases from V and 3 bases from J, with 22 bases between. The V gene's germline CDR1 is LGHNT and CDR2 FRNRAP. The CDR3 reads CASAPRSGGGFYEQYF. CDR3 DNA: TGTGCTAGTGCTCCCAGGAGTGGGGGTGGTTTCTACGAGCAGTACTTC. The full variable domain, rest sourced from reference TRBV12-5 and TRBJ2-7, is DARVTQTPRHKVTEMGQEVTMRCQPILGHNTVFWYRQTMMQGLELLAYFRNRAPLDDSGMPKDRFSAEMPDATLATLKIQPSEPRDSAVYFCASAPRSGGGFYEQYFGPGTRLTVT.

This clonotype was recorded at least ten times. This chain links TRBV29-1 with TRBJ2-7; D unclear. CDR3 length equals 13 residues. V was shortened by 6 bases and J by 0 bases, with 12 bases between the two germline ends. From germline, CDR1 is SQVTM and CDR2 ANQGSEA. The CDR3 sequence is CSVGKGLSYEQYF. CDR3 DNA sequence: TGCAGCGTCGGAAAGGGCCTCTCCTACGAGCAGTACTTC.

This clonotype has a count of ten or more. The chain uses TRBV7-2 and TRBJ2-7; D possibly corresponds to TRBD1 (6 bases). V gave up 2 bases and J gave up 8 bases, with 13 bases separating them. The CDR3 loop spans 13 amino acids. The germline CDR1 and CDR2 sequences are SGHTA and FQGNSA. The CDR3: CASSLSPQGQQYF. Written as DNA, the CDR3 is TGTGCCAGCAGCTTATCCCCCCAGGGGCAGCAGTACTTC.

This clonotype was seen ten or more times. V and J are TRBV30 and TRBJ1-6, with D possibly matching TRBD1 (5 bases). Germline-derived CDR1 and CDR2 are GTSNPN and SVGIG (reference sequence). The ends were cut back, 1 base at V and 9 bases at J, with 13 bases in the middle. This CDR3 region has 14 residues. CDR3 amino acids: CAWSGWAGTSPLHF. The DNA for the CDR3 is TGTGCCTGGAGTGGGTGGGCAGGGACTTCACCCCTCCACTTT.

The CDR3 DNA sequence: TGTGCCATCAGGGACATTTCCTACGAGCAGTACTTC. Its translation: CAIRDISYEQYF. The V and J genes are TRBV10-3 and TRBJ2-7; D is possibly TRBD1 (5 bases). The V end lost 6 bases, the J end lost 1 base, and 7 bases lay between the germline ends. Germline V gene lookup returns CDR1 ENHRY and CDR2 SYGVKD. There are 12 residues in the CDR3.

This clonotype has ten or more counts. The rearrangement links TRBV20-1 to TRBJ2-7; D is uncertain. There are 12 residues in the CDR3. Germline V lookup: CDR1 DFQATT, CDR2 SNEGSKA (reference sequence). Trimming removed 0 bases at V and 12 bases at J, with 15 bases between. The CDR3, as DNA: TGCAGTGCTAGAGATCCCTCGACCCTGGGGTACTTC. Translated, it gives CSARDPSTLGYF.

J is TRBJ1-5 and V is TRBV10-3; TRBD1 might be the D (6 bases). The ends were cut back, 9 bases at V and 7 bases at J, with 16 bases in the middle. The length of the CDR3 is 13 residues. Per germline, CDR1 ENHRY and CDR2 SYGVKD. The DNA of the CDR3 is TGTGCCATACGGGGGGCCCAGGGCCAGCCCCAGCATTTT. It codes for CAIRGAQGQPQHF.

The chain is built from TRBV27 and TRBJ2-2, with a tentative D call TRBD2 (6 bases). V was clipped by 8 bases and J by 0 bases, with 16 bases between them. The CDR3 covers 16 residues. Germline CDR1 MNHEY, CDR2 SMNVEV (reference sequence). In DNA form, the CDR3 reads TGTGCCAGCGGCACCGGGGGTTCCGCGAACACCGGGGAGCTGTTTTTT. Protein: CASGTGGSANTGELFF.

The chain couples TRBV7-2 to TRBJ2-1; 8 bases match TRBD2. V dropped 5 bases and J dropped 6; count of bases not matched to a gene: 12. Germline V lookup: CDR1 SGHTA, CDR2 FQGNSA. CDR3 length: 16 residues. The CDR3 nucleotides read TGTGCCAGCAGCCTCCAAGGCCTAGCGGGTCCCAATGAGCAGTTCTTC. This codes for CASSLQGLAGPNEQFF.

The sample holds many counts of this clonotype. The V gene is TRBV20-1, the J gene TRBJ1-6; perhaps TRBD1 as D (5 bases). The ends were cut back, 4 bases at V and 8 bases at J, with 12 bases in the middle. This CDR3 spans 13 amino acids. CDR1 is DFQATT and CDR2 is SNEGSKA in the germline V gene (reference sequence). The CDR3 spells CSAIAPGHSPLHF. In DNA, the CDR3 is TGCAGTGCTATCGCTCCAGGGCATTCACCCCTCCACTTT.